These T cell receptor beta chains were read from a single sample in a study of human T cells and chemical hapten exposure. TCRdb re-called the RACE reads with MiXCR, one entry per CDR3 protein. The sample shows around 56,000 distinct CDR3 sequences, more than 8% of them seen only once. The sample here was whole blood, taken in connection with sensitization to the hapten diphenylcyclopropenone (DPC). The receptors were gathered from a man aged 35-49 years with alopecia areata. Some clones in this sample may be carry-over from other donors' samples. Both conserved end residues are part of each CDR3. D genes are given only for firm matches. Some rows mark clone size as missing; the rest say once, few, many or name a class of expanded clone.

cdr3_aa: CSARKKGGSYEQYF; cdr3_nt: TGCAGTGCTAGAAAGAAAGGGGGTTCCTACGAGCAGTACTTC; d_call: -; v_call: TRBV20-1; j_call: TRBJ2-7; cdr3_length: 14; clone_size: many
cdr3_aa: CAMGRVYNEQFF; cdr3_nt: TGTGCCATGGGTCGGGTCTACAATGAGCAGTTCTTC; d_call: -; v_call: TRBV10-3; j_call: TRBJ2-1; cdr3_length: 12; clone_size: once
cdr3_aa: CASSRDSRSGTQYF; cdr3_nt: TGTGCCAGCAGCCGGGACAGTCGGTCGGGGACCCAGTACTTC; d_call: TRBD1; v_call: TRBV7-3; j_call: TRBJ2-5; cdr3_length: 14; clone_size: -
cdr3_aa: CASSHWTSGTFSYNEQFF; cdr3_nt: TGTGCCAGCAGCCATTGGACTAGCGGGACATTCTCCTACAATGAGCAGTTCTTC; d_call: TRBD2; v_call: TRBV11-1; j_call: TRBJ2-1; cdr3_length: 18; clone_size: -
cdr3_aa: CSAKHGTATDTQYF; cdr3_nt: TGCAGTGCTAAGCACGGGACGGCCACAGATACGCAGTATTTT; d_call: -; v_call: TRBV20-1; j_call: TRBJ2-3; cdr3_length: 14; clone_size: many
cdr3_aa: CASTPGHLNTGELFF; cdr3_nt: TGTGCCAGCACCCCGGGACATCTTAACACCGGGGAGCTGTTTTTT; d_call: -; v_call: TRBV7-9; j_call: TRBJ2-2; cdr3_length: 15; clone_size: few
cdr3_aa: CASSLATGTEAFF; cdr3_nt: TGTGCCAGCAGTTTGGCCACAGGCACTGAAGCTTTCTTT; d_call: -; v_call: TRBV12-3/TRBV12-4; j_call: TRBJ1-1; cdr3_length: 13; clone_size: many
cdr3_aa: CASSLAVRRQYF; cdr3_nt: TGTGCCAGCAGCTTAGCCGTCCGCAGGCAGTATTTT; d_call: -; v_call: TRBV7-2; j_call: TRBJ2-3; cdr3_length: 12; clone_size: -
cdr3_aa: CASSRGQDQPQHF; cdr3_nt: TGTGCCAGCAGTCGGGGGCAGGATCAGCCCCAGCATTTT; d_call: -; v_call: TRBV6-6; j_call: TRBJ1-5; cdr3_length: 13; clone_size: many
cdr3_aa: CASSSWDRGTEAFF; cdr3_nt: TGTGCCAGCAGTTCATGGGACAGGGGCACTGAAGCTTTCTTT; d_call: TRBD1; v_call: TRBV28; j_call: TRBJ1-1; cdr3_length: 14; clone_size: few
cdr3_aa: CASSLGRGTYNEQFF; cdr3_nt: TGTGCCAGCAGCTTAGGGCGGGGGACCTACAATGAGCAGTTCTTC; d_call: TRBD2; v_call: TRBV7-9; j_call: TRBJ2-1; cdr3_length: 15; clone_size: many
cdr3_aa: CASSQRESGELFF; cdr3_nt: TGCGCCAGCAGTCAGCGGGAGAGCGGGGAGCTGTTTTTT; d_call: TRBD2; v_call: TRBV10-2; j_call: TRBJ2-2; cdr3_length: 13; clone_size: -
cdr3_aa: CASSSRTGGISNEQFF; cdr3_nt: TGTGCCAGCAGCTCCAGGACAGGGGGCATAAGCAATGAGCAGTTCTTC; d_call: TRBD1; v_call: TRBV3-1; j_call: TRBJ2-1; cdr3_length: 16; clone_size: few
cdr3_aa: CASSPGNGNTIYF; cdr3_nt: TGCGCCAGCAGCCCTGGTAATGGAAACACCATATATTTT; d_call: -; v_call: TRBV5-1; j_call: TRBJ1-3; cdr3_length: 13; clone_size: many
cdr3_aa: CASSGPGGEQYF; cdr3_nt: TGTGCCAGCAGCGGCCCGGGAGGCGAGCAGTACTTC; d_call: TRBD2; v_call: TRBV11-2; j_call: TRBJ2-7; cdr3_length: 12; clone_size: few
cdr3_aa: CASIEGRDRGAGELFF; cdr3_nt: TGTGCCAGCATCGAAGGGAGGGACAGGGGCGCCGGGGAGCTGTTTTTT; d_call: TRBD1; v_call: TRBV12-3/TRBV12-4; j_call: TRBJ2-2; cdr3_length: 16; clone_size: few
cdr3_aa: CASSFGSGTSTDTQYF; cdr3_nt: TGTGCCAGCAGCTTTGGTAGCGGGACTAGCACAGATACGCAGTATTTT; d_call: TRBD2; v_call: TRBV11-2; j_call: TRBJ2-3; cdr3_length: 16; clone_size: many
cdr3_aa: CASTGETAYNEQFF; cdr3_nt: TGTGCCAGCACGGGCGAGACAGCTTACAATGAGCAGTTCTTC; d_call: -; v_call: TRBV6-1; j_call: TRBJ2-1; cdr3_length: 14; clone_size: many
cdr3_aa: CASSSPGLAGLYEQYF; cdr3_nt: TGTGCCAGCAGTTCCCCTGGACTAGCGGGCCTCTACGAGCAGTACTTC; d_call: TRBD2; v_call: TRBV6-2/TRBV6-3; j_call: TRBJ2-7; cdr3_length: 16; clone_size: many
cdr3_aa: CASSSQDSYNEQFF; cdr3_nt: TGTGCCAGCAGCTCGCAGGACAGCTACAATGAGCAGTTCTTC; d_call: -; v_call: TRBV7-9; j_call: TRBJ2-1; cdr3_length: 14; clone_size: few
cdr3_aa: CASSLRLAGENYEQYF; cdr3_nt: TGTGCCAGCAGCCTCCGACTAGCAGGAGAGAACTACGAGCAGTACTTC; d_call: TRBD2; v_call: TRBV7-2; j_call: TRBJ2-7; cdr3_length: 16; clone_size: -
cdr3_aa: CASSLSAGSTEAFF; cdr3_nt: TGTGCCAGCAGCTTATCGGCAGGCTCCACTGAAGCTTTCTTT; d_call: -; v_call: TRBV7-8; j_call: TRBJ1-1; cdr3_length: 14; clone_size: few
cdr3_aa: CASSLIPGGPYNEQFF; cdr3_nt: TGTGCCAGCAGCTTGATTCCGGGAGGGCCTTACAATGAGCAGTTCTTC; d_call: TRBD2; v_call: TRBV5-6; j_call: TRBJ2-1; cdr3_length: 16; clone_size: -
cdr3_aa: CSARAGTTGTYNEQFF; cdr3_nt: TGCAGTGCTAGAGCGGGCACGACAGGAACCTACAATGAGCAGTTCTTC; d_call: -; v_call: TRBV20-1; j_call: TRBJ2-1; cdr3_length: 16; clone_size: few
cdr3_aa: CATSIASTDTQYF; cdr3_nt: TGTGCCACCTCCATAGCCAGCACAGATACGCAGTATTTT; d_call: -; v_call: TRBV24-1; j_call: TRBJ2-3; cdr3_length: 13; clone_size: many
cdr3_aa: CASSGSRDRVLGVEKLFF; cdr3_nt: TGTGCCAGCAGCGGAAGCCGGGACAGGGTTTTAGGGGTGGAAAAACTGTTTTTT; d_call: TRBD1; v_call: TRBV7-9; j_call: TRBJ1-4; cdr3_length: 18; clone_size: few
cdr3_aa: CATSDLADQETQYF; cdr3_nt: TGTGCCACCAGTGATTTAGCGGACCAAGAGACCCAGTACTTC; d_call: -; v_call: TRBV24-1; j_call: TRBJ2-5; cdr3_length: 14; clone_size: many
cdr3_aa: CASNSLAGGKETQYF; cdr3_nt: TGTGCCAGCAATTCCCTAGCGGGAGGGAAAGAGACCCAGTACTTC; d_call: TRBD2; v_call: TRBV6-5; j_call: TRBJ2-5; cdr3_length: 15; clone_size: -
cdr3_aa: CSYRGGPYEQYF; cdr3_nt: TGCAGCTACAGGGGGGGTCCGTACGAGCAGTACTTC; d_call: -; v_call: TRBV29-1; j_call: TRBJ2-7; cdr3_length: 12; clone_size: -
cdr3_aa: CASRGTSRNTDTQYF; cdr3_nt: TGTGCCAGCAGGGGCACTTCGCGAAACACAGATACGCAGTATTTT; d_call: -; v_call: TRBV27; j_call: TRBJ2-3; cdr3_length: 15; clone_size: few
cdr3_aa: CASRSRQGTSGRAGNEQFF; cdr3_nt: TGTGCCAGCAGATCAAGACAGGGGACTAGCGGGAGGGCCGGTAATGAGCAGTTCTTC; d_call: TRBD2; v_call: TRBV27; j_call: TRBJ2-1; cdr3_length: 19; clone_size: -
cdr3_aa: CASSPGQQNGIQYF; cdr3_nt: TGCGCCAGCAGCCCAGGACAGCAAAACGGCATTCAGTACTTC; d_call: -; v_call: TRBV5-1; j_call: TRBJ2-4; cdr3_length: 14; clone_size: -
cdr3_aa: CASSAPGQGANEQFF; cdr3_nt: TGTGCCAGCAGTGCCCCGGGACAGGGGGCGAATGAGCAGTTCTTC; d_call: TRBD1; v_call: TRBV12-3/TRBV12-4; j_call: TRBJ2-1; cdr3_length: 15; clone_size: many
cdr3_aa: CASSLGRTGNQPQHF; cdr3_nt: TGTGCCAGCAGTTTGGGGCGGACTGGCAATCAGCCCCAGCATTTT; d_call: -; v_call: TRBV28; j_call: TRBJ1-5; cdr3_length: 15; clone_size: -
cdr3_aa: CASSRPSIVGSTDTQYF; cdr3_nt: TGTGCCAGCAGTCGTCCCAGTATAGTGGGCAGCACAGATACGCAGTATTTT; d_call: -; v_call: TRBV6-5; j_call: TRBJ2-3; cdr3_length: 17; clone_size: -
cdr3_aa: CASRQNAGTGHNSPLHF; cdr3_nt: TGTGCCAGCAGGCAGAATGCCGGGACAGGGCATAATTCACCCCTCCACTTT; d_call: TRBD1; v_call: TRBV12-3/TRBV12-4; j_call: TRBJ1-6; cdr3_length: 17; clone_size: many
cdr3_aa: CVSSLGGGRELFF; cdr3_nt: TGTGTCAGCAGCTTAGGGGGGGGCAGGGAGCTGTTTTTT; d_call: -; v_call: TRBV7-2; j_call: TRBJ2-2; cdr3_length: 13; clone_size: -
cdr3_aa: CASSGGGWSNQPQHF; cdr3_nt: TGTGCCAGCAGTGGGGGGGGCTGGAGCAATCAGCCCCAGCATTTT; d_call: -; v_call: TRBV2; j_call: TRBJ1-5; cdr3_length: 15; clone_size: -
cdr3_aa: CSALLTGTSGGSSYEQYF; cdr3_nt: TGCAGTGCCCTTTTAACCGGGACTAGCGGGGGGAGCTCCTACGAGCAGTACTTC; d_call: TRBD2; v_call: TRBV20-1; j_call: TRBJ2-7; cdr3_length: 18; clone_size: few
cdr3_aa: CSARDYLAGVYGYTF; cdr3_nt: TGCAGTGCTAGAGATTACTTGGCAGGGGTCTATGGCTACACCTTC; d_call: -; v_call: TRBV20-1; j_call: TRBJ1-2; cdr3_length: 15; clone_size: -
cdr3_aa: CASSRLSGQGRAGELFF; cdr3_nt: TGTGCCAGCAGCCGCTTGTCGGGACAGGGACGGGCCGGGGAGCTGTTTTTT; d_call: TRBD1; v_call: TRBV7-8; j_call: TRBJ2-2; cdr3_length: 17; clone_size: few
cdr3_aa: CASSFTTRTGAIQETQYF; cdr3_nt: TGTGCCAGCAGTTTCACGACCAGGACAGGGGCGATCCAAGAGACCCAGTACTTC; d_call: TRBD1; v_call: TRBV28; j_call: TRBJ2-5; cdr3_length: 18; clone_size: many
cdr3_aa: CASGDQFFGTGGNEQFF; cdr3_nt: TGTGCCAGCGGAGACCAATTTTTCGGGACAGGGGGCAATGAGCAGTTCTTC; d_call: TRBD1; v_call: TRBV27; j_call: TRBJ2-1; cdr3_length: 17; clone_size: few
cdr3_aa: CASSNTPGLSYEQYF; cdr3_nt: TGTGCCAGTAGTAATACGCCGGGACTTAGCTACGAGCAGTACTTC; d_call: -; v_call: TRBV19; j_call: TRBJ2-7; cdr3_length: 15; clone_size: many
cdr3_aa: CASSSMGRLRNNEQFF; cdr3_nt: TGTGCCAGCAGCTCCATGGGACGCCTAAGGAACAATGAGCAGTTCTTC; d_call: -; v_call: TRBV7-2; j_call: TRBJ2-1; cdr3_length: 16; clone_size: few
cdr3_aa: CSASPGTTSNQPQHF; cdr3_nt: TGCAGTGCTAGTCCCGGGACAACTAGCAATCAGCCCCAGCATTTT; d_call: -; v_call: TRBV20-1; j_call: TRBJ1-5; cdr3_length: 15; clone_size: many
cdr3_aa: CASSKSQGAKNIQYF; cdr3_nt: TGTGCCAGCAGTAAAAGTCAGGGAGCCAAAAACATTCAGTACTTC; d_call: -; v_call: TRBV28; j_call: TRBJ2-4; cdr3_length: 15; clone_size: few
cdr3_aa: CASSRATEAFF; cdr3_nt: TGTGCCAGCAGTCGAGCCACTGAAGCTTTCTTT; d_call: -; v_call: TRBV6-6; j_call: TRBJ1-1; cdr3_length: 11; clone_size: -
cdr3_aa: CASSLWGTSNPRGRENIQYF; cdr3_nt: TGTGCCAGCAGCCTTTGGGGTACTAGCAATCCTAGGGGAAGGGAAAACATTCAGTACTTC; d_call: -; v_call: TRBV11-2; j_call: TRBJ2-4; cdr3_length: 20; clone_size: few
cdr3_aa: CASSYSGGGEKLFF; cdr3_nt: TGTGCCAGCAGTTACTCCGGAGGGGGTGAAAAACTGTTTTTT; d_call: -; v_call: TRBV6-5; j_call: TRBJ1-4; cdr3_length: 14; clone_size: many
cdr3_aa: CASSFRTGTYEQYF; cdr3_nt: TGTGCCAGCAGTTTTCGGACAGGAACCTACGAGCAGTACTTC; d_call: TRBD1; v_call: TRBV28; j_call: TRBJ2-7; cdr3_length: 14; clone_size: -
cdr3_aa: CATSSHRGGGTEAFF; cdr3_nt: TGTGCCACCAGCAGCCACCGAGGAGGGGGCACTGAAGCTTTCTTT; d_call: -; v_call: TRBV15; j_call: TRBJ1-1; cdr3_length: 15; clone_size: many
cdr3_aa: CASSPSTGTGYEQYF; cdr3_nt: TGCGCCAGCAGCCCGAGTACCGGGACAGGCTACGAGCAGTACTTC; d_call: TRBD1; v_call: TRBV5-1; j_call: TRBJ2-7; cdr3_length: 15; clone_size: many
cdr3_aa: CSVATSGSYNEQFF; cdr3_nt: TGCAGCGTTGCGACTAGCGGCTCCTACAATGAGCAGTTCTTC; d_call: TRBD2; v_call: TRBV29-1; j_call: TRBJ2-1; cdr3_length: 14; clone_size: -
cdr3_aa: CATSRDHGDGAGMNIQYF; cdr3_nt: TGTGCCACCAGCAGAGATCACGGAGATGGAGCAGGGATGAACATTCAGTACTTC; d_call: -; v_call: TRBV15; j_call: TRBJ2-4; cdr3_length: 18; clone_size: few
cdr3_aa: CASSISFRDEQYF; cdr3_nt: TGTGCCAGCAGTATCTCCTTCAGGGACGAGCAGTACTTC; d_call: -; v_call: TRBV27; j_call: TRBJ2-7; cdr3_length: 13; clone_size: few
cdr3_aa: CASSQDRNSGRASEQIF; cdr3_nt: TGTGCCAGCAGCCAAGATCGTAATAGCGGGAGGGCCAGTGAGCAGATCTTC; d_call: TRBD2; v_call: TRBV3-1; j_call: TRBJ2-1; cdr3_length: 17; clone_size: -
cdr3_aa: CASTPGYEQYF; cdr3_nt: TGTGCCAGCACCCCCGGGTACGAGCAGTACTTC; d_call: -; v_call: TRBV7-9; j_call: TRBJ2-7; cdr3_length: 11; clone_size: -